What follows describes a single T cell receptor (beta chain). Its antigen is not identified. The data are from a study of CD8+CD57+ T cells in acquired aplastic anemia. Study-level background: Average DNA yield from sorted CD4+ and CD8+ cells was about 3 ug.

For CDR3 and TCR beta VDJ profiling, genomic DNA was the template used. TCRdb recomputed calls from the reads with MiXCR, one row per CDR3 protein. In the table there are a few hundred thousand distinct CDR3 sequences, about two thirds of which are singletons. The CDR3 covers 15 residues. Trimming took 4 bases from V and 13 from J, leaving 26 bases between them. Germline-derived CDR1 and CDR2 are SGHTA and FQGNSA. Points from the study as a whole: Both patients and controls carried the same twenty-nine CD8+ CDR3 sequences. With respect to CD8+ Simpson's diversity, patients and controls did not differ significantly.

This chain links TRBV7-2 with TRBJ2-7; possible D gene TRBD1, 6 bases. The source of this sequence is a human donor in good health, serving as a control. Sequencing was done on a sample of sorted CD4+, CD8+, or CD8+CD57+ T cells (not recorded which) from PBMCs. In DNA, the CDR3 is TGTGCCAGCAGCTCTACGCCTCCCAGGGGAGATTCACACTACTTC. It yields the protein CASSSTPPRGDSHYF. Combining the CDR3 with reference TRBV7-2 and TRBJ2-7 gives the whole variable domain GAGVSQSPSNKVTEKGKDVELRCDPISGHTALYWYRQSLGQGLEFLIYFQGNSAPDKSGLPSDRFSAERTGGSVSTLTIQRTQQEDSAVYLCASSSTPPRGDSHYFGPGTRLTVT.